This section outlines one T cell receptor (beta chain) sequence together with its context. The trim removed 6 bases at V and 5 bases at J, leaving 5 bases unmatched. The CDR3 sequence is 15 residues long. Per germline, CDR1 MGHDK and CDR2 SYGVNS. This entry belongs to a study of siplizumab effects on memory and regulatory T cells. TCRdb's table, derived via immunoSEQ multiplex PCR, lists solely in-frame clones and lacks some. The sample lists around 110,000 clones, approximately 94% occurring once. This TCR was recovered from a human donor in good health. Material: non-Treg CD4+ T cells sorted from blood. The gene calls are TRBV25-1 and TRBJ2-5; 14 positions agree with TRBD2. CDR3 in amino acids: CASSKGTSGSETQYF. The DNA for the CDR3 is TGTGCCAGCAGCAAAGGGACTAGCGGGAGTGAGACCCAGTACTTC.